Below, 5 T cell receptor beta chains from the same sample are listed, as sequenced in a study of shared clonotypes between healthy human individuals. Only in-frame clones appear in the TCRdb table, and some are missing; sequencing was by immunoSEQ multiplex PCR. Of 2 million to 3 million clones listed, more than 90% are singletons. The sequenced sample consisted of naive CD4+ T cells sorted from blood. Subset denoted: CD45RA+ positively selected. These receptors all stem from a man aged 18 to 30 in good health.

The chain is built from TRBV5-4 and TRBJ1-2; the match to TRBD1 covers 8 bases. The germline V gene has CDR1 SGHNT and CDR2 YYREEE (reference sequence). The CDR3 runs 17 residues. V lost 3 bases and J lost 5; bases outside the gene matches: 15. CDR3 nucleotides: TGTGCCAGCAGCTCGAGTGGGGACAGGCATTATACTTATGGCTACACCTTC. It encodes CASSSSGDRHYTYGYTF.

Worth noting for this clone: The sample carries other DNA sequences with the same CDR3. This chain links TRBV5-4 with TRBJ1-1; D not resolved. Per germline, CDR1 SGHNT and CDR2 YYREEE (reference sequence). There are 13 residues in the CDR3. The V end lost 0 bases, the J end lost 1 base, and 4 bases lay between the germline ends. The chain's CDR3 is CASSLGGNTEAFF. The CDR3 nucleotides read TGTGCCAGCAGCTTGGGGGGGAACACTGAAGCTTTCTTT.

The V gene is TRBV6-1, the J gene TRBJ1-2; the D gene is possibly TRBD1 (5 bases). CDR1 and CDR2 (germline): MNHNS, SASEGT. The CDR3 is made up of 11 amino acids. The germline V and J ends were trimmed by 10 bases and 2 bases, with 8 bases remaining between them. The CDR3 loop is CATEGNYGYTF. In DNA, the CDR3 is TGTGCCACCGAGGGGAACTATGGCTACACCTTC.

The chain combines TRBV5-6 with TRBJ2-2, with 13 nucleotides matching TRBD2. The CDR3 spans 16 residues. Trimming at V came to 4 bases and at J to 6 bases, leaving 6 bases not matched to a gene. CDR1 and CDR2 from the germline V gene are SGHDT and YYEEEE. The CDR3 DNA reads as TGTGCCAGCAGCATCCCCGGGACTAGCGGGGCCGGGGAGCTGTTTTTT. Protein: CASSIPGTSGAGELFF.

The J gene is TRBJ1-5, the V gene TRBV4-1; 12 bases are shared with TRBD1. V dropped 4 bases and J dropped 3; count of bases not matched to a gene: 4. Germline loops: CDR1 MGHRA, CDR2 YSYEKL. This CDR3 has 16 residues. The CDR3 DNA follows: TGCGCCAGCAGCCTTGAGGGACAGGGGGCCAATCAGCCCCAGCATTTT. Translation gives CASSLEGQGANQPQHF.